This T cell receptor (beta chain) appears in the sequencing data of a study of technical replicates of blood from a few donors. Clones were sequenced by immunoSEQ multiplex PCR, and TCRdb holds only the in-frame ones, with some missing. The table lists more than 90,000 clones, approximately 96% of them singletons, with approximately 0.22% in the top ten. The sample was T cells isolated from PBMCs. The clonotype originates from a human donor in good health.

CDR3: CASSKGQSKDTQYF. CDR3 nucleotides: TGTGCCAGCAGCAAGGGACAGTCCAAAGATACGCAGTATTTT. V is TRBV9 and J is TRBJ2-3, with 7 bases matching TRBD1. V shed 4 bases, J shed 5 bases, and the junction held 7 bases outside the gene matches. From germline, CDR1 is SGDLS and CDR2 YYNGEE. The CDR3 length is 14 residues.